Below, 31 T cell receptor beta chains from the same sample are listed, as sequenced in a study of T-cell reconstitution after alpha-beta-depleted transplantation in children. The library targeted TCRbeta and was prepared with unique molecular identifiers. TCRdb used MiXCR to reprocess the PCR reads, holding one entry per CDR3 protein. In the table there are about 1,000,000 distinct CDR3 sequences, about 26% of which are singletons. Sequencing used PBMCs, mostly from graft donor cells, obtained 360 days after TCRalphabeta/CD19-depleted stem cell transplant. These receptors were taken from a boy in the first two years of life who had a stem cell transplant for SCID, so the T cells may come from the graft donor.

This clonotype was detected a few times. The V and J genes are TRBV5-1 and TRBJ1-4; D is uncertain. Between the trimmed V and J ends, which lost 0 bases and 8 bases, there was a span of 11 bases. The CDR3 is made up of 14 amino acids. Germline CDR1 SGHRS, CDR2 YFSETQ. As DNA, the CDR3 is TGCGCCAGCAGCTTGGGGGGAGTCGAAGAAAAACTGTTTTTT. As protein: CASSLGGVEEKLFF.

The chain combines TRBV20-1 with TRBJ2-1; 8 bases align to TRBD2. CDR3 length equals 15 residues. Germline lookup yields CDR1 DFQATT and CDR2 SNEGSKA (reference sequence). V dropped 6 bases and J dropped 4; count of bases not matched to a gene: 11. CDR3 sequence: CSATHSGGPYNEQFF. The CDR3 nucleotides are TGCAGTGCCACCCACAGCGGGGGACCGTACAATGAGCAGTTCTTC.

The V gene is TRBV7-8, the J gene TRBJ2-4; the match to TRBD1 covers 9 bases. In germline, CDR1 is SGHVS, CDR2 FQNEAQ. Trimming at V came to 10 bases and at J to 1 base, leaving 5 bases not matched to a gene. The CDR3 loop spans 14 amino acids. CDR3 bases: TGTGCCACCAGGACAGGGGTGGCCAAAAACATTCAGTACTTC. Translated: CATRTGVAKNIQYF.

The V call is TRBV7-3, the J call TRBJ2-1, with a tentative D call TRBD2 (5 bases). CDR3 length: 13 residues. Trimming left V 0 bases short and J 12 bases short, with 12 bases between. Per the germline V gene, CDR1 is SGHTA and CDR2 is FQGTGA. The CDR3 spells CASSLTGSGGQFF. The DNA for the CDR3 is TGTGCCAGCAGCTTAACTGGTTCAGGAGGGCAGTTCTTC.

CDR3 region: CASSAEGREETQYF. DNA of the CDR3: TGTGCCAGCAGCGCCGAGGGGCGCGAAGAGACCCAGTACTTC. V and J are TRBV9 and TRBJ2-5; D assignment may be TRBD1 or TRBD2 (5 bases each). CDR3 size: 14 residues. Trimming took off 3 bases at V and 3 bases at J, with 12 bases between the two ends. CDR1 is SGDLS, CDR2 YYNGEE, per germline.

Only a few counts were recorded for this clonotype. This rearrangement joins TRBV7-9 to TRBJ2-3; D is ambiguous. Germline lookup yields CDR1 SEHNR and CDR2 FQNEAQ (reference sequence). The CDR3 runs 14 residues. V shed 5 bases and J shed 5 bases, with 14 bases lying between them. CDR3 coding DNA: TGTGCCAGCAGCCAAGGCACCATTGAAGATACGCAGTATTTT. Amino acids: CASSQGTIEDTQYF. The variable domain in full, with the rest retrieved from reference TRBV7-9 and TRBJ2-3, is DTGVSQNPRHKITKRGQNVTFRCDPISEHNRLYWYRQTLGQGPEFLTYFQNEAQLEKSRLLSDRFSAERPKGSFSTLEIQRTEQGDSAMYLCASSQGTIEDTQYFGPGTRLTVL.

This chain uses TRBV27 with TRBJ2-5, with D possibly being TRBD2 (5 bases). Germline V gives CDR1 MNHEY, CDR2 SMNVEV (reference sequence). The CDR3 sequence is 14 residues long. The V end was cut by 5 bases, the J end by 5 bases, with 15 bases between. In nucleotides, the CDR3 is TGTGCCAGCAGTGAACTAGGGCGCAGGGAGACCCAGTACTTC. Its protein product is CASSELGRRETQYF.

This clonotype has more than one count but fewer than ten. The genes are TRBV4-2 and TRBJ1-4; the D gene is possibly TRBD1 (6 bases). Germline V gene sequence: CDR1 LGHNA, CDR2 YNFKEQ. The V end was cut by 4 bases, the J end by 7 bases, with 13 bases between. CDR3 length equals 14 residues. The CDR3 loop reads CASSPGGGAEKLFF. The CDR3, as DNA: TGTGCCAGCAGCCCCGGCGGGGGGGCTGAAAAACTGTTTTTT.

The chain has TRBV9 and TRBJ1-2; D is ambiguous. Germline values: CDR1 SGDLS, CDR2 YYNGEE. Trimming removed 5 bases at V and 1 base at J, with 15 bases between. The CDR3 totals 15 residues. The CDR3 nucleotides are TGTGCCAGCAGTCCCGGCCTTAGCAGTAACTATGGCTACACCTTC. Encoded protein: CASSPGLSSNYGYTF.

The sample holds a few counts of this clonotype. The rearrangement joins TRBV24-1 to TRBJ2-3; D is perhaps TRBD2 (6 bases). V was shortened by 1 base and J by 3 bases, with 13 bases between the two germline ends. Germline values: CDR1 KGHDR, CDR2 SFDVKD. CDR3 length equals 16 residues. The CDR3 reads CATSDLGSGGTDTQYF. The CDR3 DNA is TGTGCCACCAGTGATTTAGGGAGTGGAGGGACAGATACGCAGTATTTT.

V usage is TRBV19 and J usage is TRBJ1-2, with 7 bases fitting TRBD1. The germline V gene has CDR1 LNHDA and CDR2 SQIVND (reference sequence). V gave up 4 bases and J gave up 5 bases; unmatched junction bases: 10. The CDR3 consists of 15 residues. The CDR3 is CASSTQTGMEYGYTF. DNA of the CDR3: TGTGCCAGTAGTACACAGACAGGGATGGAGTATGGCTACACCTTC.

The chain combines TRBV12-3 or TRBV12-4 with TRBJ1-5, with no clear D. Trimming took off 3 bases at V and 0 bases at J, with 6 bases between the two ends. The length of the CDR3 is 14 residues. CDR3 amino acids: CASSFPSSNQPQHF. CDR3 nucleotides: TGTGCCAGCAGTTTCCCCAGTAGCAATCAGCCCCAGCATTTT.

This clonotype has a count of ten or more. The chain joins TRBV5-1 to TRBJ2-2; no firm D call. Germline V gene lookup returns CDR1 SGHRS and CDR2 YFSETQ. The CDR3 extends over 15 amino acids. V gave up 3 bases and J gave up 0 bases, with 9 bases separating them. In DNA form, the CDR3 reads TGCGCCAGCAGCTGGGCCGGATCGAACACCGGGGAGCTGTTTTTT. Translating gives CASSWAGSNTGELFF.

The chain joins TRBV5-1 to TRBJ1-1, with TRBD1 matching over 9 bases. The CDR3 has 17 residues. CDR1 is SGHRS, CDR2 YFSETQ, per germline. Germline trimming cut 3 bases from V and 5 bases from J; bases unmatched to any gene: 14. CDR3 amino acids: CASSSGPTGGAGTEAFF. For the CDR3, the DNA is TGCGCCAGCAGCTCCGGGCCGACAGGGGGAGCGGGGACTGAAGCTTTCTTT. Combining the CDR3 with reference TRBV5-1 and TRBJ1-1 gives the whole variable domain KAGVTQTPRYLIKTRGQQVTLSCSPISGHRSVSWYQQTPGQGLQFLFEYFSETQRNKGNFPGRFSGRQFSNSRSEMNVSTLELGDSALYLCASSSGPTGGAGTEAFFGQGTRLTVV.

The gene calls are TRBV5-5 and TRBJ2-1, with TRBD1 matching 7 bases. The CDR3 spans 13 residues. CDR1 and CDR2 from the germline V gene are SGHKS and YYEKEE (reference sequence). J lost 10 bases, V lost 1 base, and 5 bases had no gene match. DNA of the CDR3: TGTGCCAGCAGCTTGTTGCAGGACAGGGAGCAGTTCTTC. Amino acid sequence: CASSLLQDREQFF.

This clonotype was observed a handful of times. V and J are TRBV12-3 or TRBV12-4 and TRBJ2-1; perhaps TRBD1 as D (6 bases). The CDR3 runs 13 residues. V was pared by 5 bases and J by 8 bases, with 13 bases between. CDR3: CASSETQGDEQFF. The CDR3 nucleotides read TGTGCCAGCAGTGAAACACAGGGTGATGAGCAGTTCTTC.

This clonotype was seen only a few times. One junction end does not reproduce the germline sequence, and a read error may be involved. The CDR3 sequence: CASSQAITQGFPGIF. The DNA of the CDR3 is TGCGCCAGCAGCCAAGCGATAACCCAGGGCTTTCCTGGGATCTTC. The rearrangement links TRBV4-1 to TRBJ2-1; tentatively, D is TRBD1 (5 bases). Per the germline V gene, CDR1 is MGHRA and CDR2 is YSYEKL. The CDR3 spans 15 residues.

This clonotype was seen a handful of times. The rearrangement uses TRBV6-1 and TRBJ2-1; 9 bases match TRBD1. The V and J ends lost 7 bases and 7 bases, in that order; junction bases with no gene match: 8. From germline, CDR1 is MNHNS and CDR2 SASEGT. This CDR3 spans 14 amino acids. For the CDR3, the DNA is TGTGCCAGCATACACAGGGGGCTTGGGAATGAGCAGTTCTTC. It translates to CASIHRGLGNEQFF.

V is TRBV2 and J is TRBJ2-2; D tentatively fits TRBD1 or TRBD2 (5 bases each). Germline V gene sequence: CDR1 SNHLY, CDR2 FYNNEI. The CDR3 has 16 residues. Deletions cut 2 bases from V and 5 bases from J, with 15 bases between. The chain's CDR3 is CASSERDPLGTGELFF. CDR3 nucleotides: TGTGCCAGCAGTGAAAGGGACCCCCTCGGGACCGGGGAGCTGTTTTTT.

This clonotype was observed a handful of times. The rearrangement uses TRBV5-5 and TRBJ1-1; D not certain. The CDR3 sequence is 13 residues long. Per germline, CDR1 SGHKS and CDR2 YYEKEE (reference sequence). V was clipped by 1 base and J by 0 bases, with 4 bases between them. For the CDR3, the DNA is TGTGCCAGCAGCTTGTTTCTGAACACTGAAGCTTTCTTT. Its translation: CASSLFLNTEAFF.

V gene TRBV15 combines with J gene TRBJ2-7; D is uncertain. V gave up 1 base and J gave up 0 bases, with 10 bases separating them. Looked up from germline, CDR1 is LNHNV and CDR2 is YYDKDF (reference sequence). The CDR3 sequence is 15 residues long. The CDR3 nucleotides are TGTGCCACCAGCAGAGTGATCGGAGTCTCCTACGAGCAGTACTTC. Protein: CATSRVIGVSYEQYF.

This clonotype was seen ten or more times. The CDR3 region is CASSQPGQGENEQFF. CDR3 nucleotide sequence: TGTGCCAGCAGTCAACCGGGACAGGGGGAAAATGAGCAGTTCTTC. This sequence joins TRBV2 and TRBJ2-1; the match to TRBD1 covers 11 bases. V lost 5 bases, J lost 7 bases, and 7 bases stayed unmatched. CDR3 length: 15 amino acids. In germline, CDR1 is SNHLY, CDR2 FYNNEI.

This chain connects TRBV14 to TRBJ2-2; D is perhaps TRBD1 (5 bases). Trimming stripped 5 bases from V and 6 bases from J, with 13 bases between. The CDR3 is 14 residues long. Germline V gene lookup returns CDR1 SGHDN and CDR2 FVKESK. The CDR3 bases are TGTGCCAGCAGCGGCTACAGGAGTGCCGGGGAGCTGTTTTTT. This sequence encodes CASSGYRSAGELFF.

This clonotype showed up just a few times. The chain has TRBV7-9 and TRBJ1-2, with TRBD1 as a possible D gene (5 bases). V was pared by 5 bases and J by 4 bases, with 20 bases between. The germline CDR1 and CDR2 sequences are SEHNR and FQNEAQ (reference sequence). The CDR3 consists of 16 residues. CDR3 in DNA: TGTGCCAGCAGCCACACGACTGGGACTAGTGGCTATGGCTACACCTTC. Amino acids: CASSHTTGTSGYGYTF.

This clonotype has more than one count but fewer than ten. The chain carries TRBV19 and TRBJ2-2, with a possible D match to TRBD1 (6 bases). CDR1 LNHDA and CDR2 SQIVND come from the germline V gene (reference sequence). V dropped 10 bases and J dropped 0 bases, with 15 bases sitting between them. The CDR3 is made up of 15 amino acids. Written as DNA, the CDR3 is TGTGCCACTGGTATCGGGACAACGAACACCGGGGAGCTGTTTTTT. Its translation is CATGIGTTNTGELFF.

The chain combines TRBV7-9 with TRBJ1-4; D gene ambiguous. Germline CDR1 is SEHNR and CDR2 is FQNEAQ (reference sequence). The ends were cut back, 2 bases at V and 8 bases at J, with 12 bases in the middle. The CDR3 sequence is 14 residues long. The CDR3: CASSLKQDREKLFF. The CDR3 DNA sequence: TGTGCCAGCAGCTTAAAGCAGGATCGGGAAAAACTGTTTTTT.

This rearrangement joins TRBV2 to TRBJ2-3; D unclear. The CDR3 totals 12 residues. Trimming pared 1 base from V and 6 bases from J, leaving 5 bases between. Germline CDR1 SNHLY, CDR2 FYNNEI. The chain's CDR3 is CASSEGFDTQYF. DNA of the CDR3: TGTGCCAGCAGTGAAGGATTTGATACGCAGTATTTT.

This rearrangement joins TRBV5-1 to TRBJ2-1; 8 bases align to TRBD2. The CDR3 length is 15 residues. J gave up 9 bases and V 0 bases, and 8 bases lay outside the gene matches. Germline V gene data show CDR1 as SGHRS and CDR2 as YFSETQ. CDR3: CASSLAGGPFSEQFF. The CDR3 DNA reads as TGCGCCAGCAGCTTGGCGGGGGGGCCTTTCAGTGAGCAGTTCTTC.

This clonotype has a count of ten or more. This rearrangement joins TRBV5-1 to TRBJ2-7; tentative D call: TRBD1 (6 bases). V was cut by 1 base and J by 3 bases, with 11 bases left in between. Germline-derived CDR1 and CDR2 are SGHRS and YFSETQ. The CDR3 runs to 14 residues. The CDR3 nucleotides read TGCGCCAGCAGCTTGATGACAGGACACTACGAGCAGTACTTC. Amino acids: CASSLMTGHYEQYF.

This clonotype was counted a few times. The chain recombines TRBV4-2 with TRBJ2-7, with D perhaps matching TRBD1 (5 bases). Between the trimmed V and J ends, which lost 4 bases and 6 bases, there was a span of 13 bases. Germline-derived CDR1 and CDR2 are LGHNA and YNFKEQ. The CDR3 is 13 amino acids. The CDR3 sequence is CASSPAPGLEQYF. CDR3 nucleotides: TGTGCCAGCAGCCCCGCCCCAGGGCTCGAGCAGTACTTC.

The chain combines TRBV10-3 with TRBJ1-2, with a tentative D call TRBD1 (6 bases). The CDR3 is 14 amino acids. V was pared by 0 bases and J by 3 bases, with 8 bases between. Germline V CDR1 and CDR2: ENHRY, SYGVKD. The CDR3 sequence: CAISESAGDYGYTF. The CDR3, as DNA: TGTGCCATCAGTGAGTCTGCAGGGGACTATGGCTACACCTTC.